This TCR delta chain was identified in a study of Vδ1+ human thymocytes. Overall study findings and caveats: Highly polyclonal TRG and TRD repertoires with Gaussian CDR3 length distributions appeared in thymus. Thymic delta-chain repertoires held roughly 20% Vdelta2 sequences and few Vdelta3, despite high sort purity.

The CDR3 runs 15 residues. Germline trimming cut 5 bases from V and 9 bases from J; bases unmatched to any gene: 13. Germline assignment: CDR1 TSWWSYY and CDR2 QGS. The template was reverse-transcribed extracted RNA. CDR3 amplicons came from multiplex PCR with pooled V-gene forward and constant-region reverse primers. TCRdb reanalysed the multiplex PCR reads with CATT. The sample includes over 45,000 delta-chain clones, approximately 16% seen only once; the top ten take under 0.55%. Remarks on this clone: No antigen is known for it.

This clonotype was obtained from a boy under two years old who had congenital heart surgery. Sequencing was done on a sample of Vdelta1+ gamma-delta thymocytes from the thymus. The subset here: FACS-sorted CD3+ TCRalphabeta- TCRVdelta1+ TCRVdelta2- thymocytes. The chain couples TRDV1 to TRDJ1; 9 bases agree with TRDD3. The CDR3 DNA reads as TGTGCTCTTGGGATGGGGCTGGGGGATGTTGAAGAACTCATCTTT. The encoded protein is CALGMGLGDVEELIF.